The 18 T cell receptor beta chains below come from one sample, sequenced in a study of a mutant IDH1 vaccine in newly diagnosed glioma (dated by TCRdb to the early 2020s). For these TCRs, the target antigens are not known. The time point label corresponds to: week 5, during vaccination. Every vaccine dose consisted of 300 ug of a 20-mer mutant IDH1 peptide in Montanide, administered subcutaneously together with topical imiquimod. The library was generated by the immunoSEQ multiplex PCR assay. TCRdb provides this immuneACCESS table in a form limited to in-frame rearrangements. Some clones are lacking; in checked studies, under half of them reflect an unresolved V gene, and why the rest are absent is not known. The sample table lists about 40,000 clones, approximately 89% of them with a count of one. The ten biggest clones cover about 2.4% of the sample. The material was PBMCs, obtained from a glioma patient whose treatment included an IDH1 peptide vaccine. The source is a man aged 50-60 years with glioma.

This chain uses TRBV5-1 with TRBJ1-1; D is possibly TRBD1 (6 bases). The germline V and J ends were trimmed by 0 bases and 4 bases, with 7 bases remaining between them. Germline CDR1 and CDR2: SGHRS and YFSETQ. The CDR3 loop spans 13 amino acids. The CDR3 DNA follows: TGCGCCAGCAGCTTGGGAGGGGGCACTGAAGCTTTCTTT. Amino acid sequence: CASSLGGGTEAFF.

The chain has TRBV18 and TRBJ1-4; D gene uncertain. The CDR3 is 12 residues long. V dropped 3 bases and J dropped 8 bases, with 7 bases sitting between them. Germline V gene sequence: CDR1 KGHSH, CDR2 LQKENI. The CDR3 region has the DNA TGTGCCAGCTCACCGGGTGGGGAAAAACTGTTTTTT. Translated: CASSPGGEKLFF.

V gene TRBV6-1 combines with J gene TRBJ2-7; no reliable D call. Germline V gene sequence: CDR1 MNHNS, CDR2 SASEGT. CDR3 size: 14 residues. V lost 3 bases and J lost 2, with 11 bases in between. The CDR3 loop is CASSEPGPPYEQYF. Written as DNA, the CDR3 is TGTGCCAGCAGTGAGCCCGGACCGCCCTACGAGCAGTACTTC.

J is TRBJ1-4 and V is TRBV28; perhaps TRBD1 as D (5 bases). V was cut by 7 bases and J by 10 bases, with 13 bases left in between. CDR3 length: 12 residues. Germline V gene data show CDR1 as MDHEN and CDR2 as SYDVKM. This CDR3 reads CASKLGGGKLFF. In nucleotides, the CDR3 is TGTGCCAGCAAACTGGGTGGGGGAAAACTGTTTTTT.

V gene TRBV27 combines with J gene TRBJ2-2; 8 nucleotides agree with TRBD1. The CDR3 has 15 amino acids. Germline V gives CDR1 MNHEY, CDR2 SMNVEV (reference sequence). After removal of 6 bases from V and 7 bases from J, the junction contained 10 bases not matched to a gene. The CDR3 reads CASRDRDLYNGELFF. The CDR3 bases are TGTGCCAGCAGGGACAGGGACCTGTATAACGGGGAGCTGTTTTTT.

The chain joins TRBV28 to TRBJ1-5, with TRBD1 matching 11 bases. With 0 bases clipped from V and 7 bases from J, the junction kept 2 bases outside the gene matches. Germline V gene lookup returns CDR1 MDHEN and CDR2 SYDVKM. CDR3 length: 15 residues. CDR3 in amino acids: CASSLWGTGGQPQHF. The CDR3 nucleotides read TGTGCCAGCAGTTTATGGGGGACAGGGGGACAGCCCCAGCATTTT.

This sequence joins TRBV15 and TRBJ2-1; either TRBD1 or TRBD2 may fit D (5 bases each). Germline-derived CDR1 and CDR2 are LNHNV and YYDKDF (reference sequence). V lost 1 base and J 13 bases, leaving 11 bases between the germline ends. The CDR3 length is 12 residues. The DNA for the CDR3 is TGTGCCACCAGCAGAGCGGGGCTCGGACAGTTCTTC. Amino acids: CATSRAGLGQFF.

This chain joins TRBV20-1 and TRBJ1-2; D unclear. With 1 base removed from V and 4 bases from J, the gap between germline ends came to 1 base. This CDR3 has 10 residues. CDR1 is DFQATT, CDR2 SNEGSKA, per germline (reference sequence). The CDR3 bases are TGCAGTGCTAGAGCCTATGGCTACACCTTC. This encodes CSARAYGYTF.

CDR3 nucleotide sequence: TGTGCCAGCACTCGGGCAGGTCAAAATCAGCCCCAGCATTTT. Amino acid sequence: CASTRAGQNQPQHF. The chain joins TRBV2 to TRBJ1-5; D gene ambiguous. The CDR3 is made up of 14 amino acids. V shed 7 bases and J shed 4 bases, with 14 bases lying between them. The germline CDR1 and CDR2 sequences are SNHLY and FYNNEI.

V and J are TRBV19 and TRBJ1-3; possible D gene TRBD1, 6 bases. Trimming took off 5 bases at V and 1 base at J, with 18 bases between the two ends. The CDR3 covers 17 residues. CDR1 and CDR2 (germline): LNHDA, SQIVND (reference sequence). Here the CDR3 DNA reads TGTGCCAGTAGTGCAGGGGCTCGTCTTGCTTCTGGAAACACCATATATTTT. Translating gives CASSAGARLASGNTIYF.

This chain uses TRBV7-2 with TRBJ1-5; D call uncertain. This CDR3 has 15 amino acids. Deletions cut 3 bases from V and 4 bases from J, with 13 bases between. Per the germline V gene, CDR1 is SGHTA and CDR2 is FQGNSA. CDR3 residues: CASSLGSLLNQPQHF. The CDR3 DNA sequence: TGTGCCAGCAGCTTGGGCAGCCTGTTAAATCAGCCCCAGCATTTT.

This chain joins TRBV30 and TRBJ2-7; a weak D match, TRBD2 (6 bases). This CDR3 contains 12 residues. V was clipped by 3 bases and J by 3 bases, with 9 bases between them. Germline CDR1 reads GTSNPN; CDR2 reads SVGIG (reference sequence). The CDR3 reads CAWSPGGYEQYF. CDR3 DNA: TGTGCCTGGAGCCCCGGGGGCTACGAGCAGTACTTC. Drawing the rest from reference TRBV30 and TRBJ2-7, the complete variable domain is SQTIHQWPATLVQPVGSPLSLECTVEGTSNPNLYWYRQAAGRGLQLLFYSVGIGQISSEVPQNLSASRPQDRQFILSSKKLLLSDSGFYLCAWSPGGYEQYFGPGTRLTVT.

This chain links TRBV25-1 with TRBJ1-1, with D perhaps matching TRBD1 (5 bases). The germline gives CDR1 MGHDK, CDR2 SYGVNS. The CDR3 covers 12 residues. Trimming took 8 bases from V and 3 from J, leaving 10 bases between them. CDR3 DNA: TGTGCCAGCCGGGAGGGGTACACTGAAGCTTTCTTT. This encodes CASREGYTEAFF.

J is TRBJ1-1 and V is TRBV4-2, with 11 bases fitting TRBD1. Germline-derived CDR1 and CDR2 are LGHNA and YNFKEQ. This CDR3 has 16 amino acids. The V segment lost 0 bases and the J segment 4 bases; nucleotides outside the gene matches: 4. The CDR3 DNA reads TGTGCCAGCAGCCAAGAGGCGGACAGGGGGCTCACTGAAGCTTTCTTT. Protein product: CASSQEADRGLTEAFF.

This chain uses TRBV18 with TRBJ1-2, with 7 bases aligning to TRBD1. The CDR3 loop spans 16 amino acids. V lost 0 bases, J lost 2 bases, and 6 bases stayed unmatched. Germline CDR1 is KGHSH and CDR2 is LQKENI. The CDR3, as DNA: TGTGCCAGCTCACCACCGACAGGGAGAGGGAACTATGGCTACACCTTC. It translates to CASSPPTGRGNYGYTF.

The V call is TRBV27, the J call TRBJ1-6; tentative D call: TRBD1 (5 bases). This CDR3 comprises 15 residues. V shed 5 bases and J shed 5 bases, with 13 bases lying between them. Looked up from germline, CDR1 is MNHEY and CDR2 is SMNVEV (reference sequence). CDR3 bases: TGTGCCAGCAGTAACCGGGACGTAAATAATTCACCCCTCCACTTT. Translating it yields CASSNRDVNNSPLHF.

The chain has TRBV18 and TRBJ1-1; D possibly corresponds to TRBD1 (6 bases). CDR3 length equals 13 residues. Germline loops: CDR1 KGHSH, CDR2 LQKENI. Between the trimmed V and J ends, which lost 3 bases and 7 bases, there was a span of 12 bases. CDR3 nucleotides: TGTGCCAGCTCACCTTCGGACAGCCGTGAAGCTTTCTTT. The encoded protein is CASSPSDSREAFF.

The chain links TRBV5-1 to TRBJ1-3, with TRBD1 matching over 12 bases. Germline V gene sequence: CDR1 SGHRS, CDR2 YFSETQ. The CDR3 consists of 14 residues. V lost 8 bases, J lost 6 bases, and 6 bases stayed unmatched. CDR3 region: CASSAGQGANTIYF. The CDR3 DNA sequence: TGCGCCAGTTCCGCGGGACAGGGGGCAAACACCATATATTTT.